What follows describes a single T cell receptor (beta chain). Its target is not known. This sample was taken from a study of T cell responses to AZD1222 COVID-19 vaccine. Study information: Pooling of second doses given at about 4 or about 12 weeks was done. Study-wide results and limits: Repertoire sampling was restricted to post-peak T cell response timepoints. The CD4 TCRs associated with vaccination extended across spike and predominated at 160-218 and 743-854. It should be noted that donors were predominantly white British and more often female, and clonal diversity was possibly underestimated.

Measured with immunoSEQ multiplex PCR; TCRdb has only the in-frame clones, and not every one. The profile shows 130,000 or so clones, approximately 93% of them singletons. The CDR3 runs 12 residues. CDR1 and CDR2 (germline): MDHEN, SYDVKM. The ends were cut back, 5 bases at V and 6 bases at J, with 10 bases in the middle. This clonotype was obtained from an adult in good health. The genes are TRBV28 and TRBJ1-1, with D hard to call. Material: peripheral blood, obtained on day 0 of AZD1222 vaccination. CDR3 amino acids: CASSPNTPEAFF. The CDR3 DNA sequence: TGTGCCAGCAGTCCCAACACGCCTGAAGCTTTCTTT.